This TCR beta chain was sequenced in a study of B cell selection in AIRE deficiency. General observations from the study: TCRbeta-only data showed around 39% of shared healthy Treg sequences in healthy Tconv. Roughly 31% of healthy-shared Treg TCRbeta sequences appeared in patient Tconv cells.

Details on this clone: Its antigen is undetermined.

CD4+CD127+ cells were sorted as the conventional CD4 T cells. Assay: immunoSEQ multiplex PCR; the TCRdb copy retains only in-frame clones and omits some. The table includes 20,000 to 30,000 clones, 95% to 98% detected once. The specimen was CD4+CD127+ conventional T cells sorted from PBMCs. The source is a human donor in good health.

Here the CDR3 DNA reads TGTGCCAGCCTCGAGGGCGGGACGATCTCCTACGAGCAGTACTTC. Translating gives CASLEGGTISYEQYF. The chain is built from TRBV28 and TRBJ2-7; D might be TRBD2 (6 bases). The V gene's germline CDR1 is MDHEN and CDR2 SYDVKM. V lost 8 bases to trimming and J lost 0 bases, with 17 bases between them. The CDR3 sequence is 15 residues long.